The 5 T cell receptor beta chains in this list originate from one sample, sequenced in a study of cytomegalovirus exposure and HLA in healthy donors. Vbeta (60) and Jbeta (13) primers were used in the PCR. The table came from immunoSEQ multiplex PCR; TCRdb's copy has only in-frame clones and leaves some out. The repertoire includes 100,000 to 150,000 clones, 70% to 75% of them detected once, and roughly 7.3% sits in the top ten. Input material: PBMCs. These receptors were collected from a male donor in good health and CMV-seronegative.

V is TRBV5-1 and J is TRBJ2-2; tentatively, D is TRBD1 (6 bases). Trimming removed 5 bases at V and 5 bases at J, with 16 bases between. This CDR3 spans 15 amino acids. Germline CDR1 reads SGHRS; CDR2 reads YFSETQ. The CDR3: CASRPGQWTTGELFF. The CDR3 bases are TGCGCCAGCAGACCCGGACAGTGGACAACCGGGGAGCTGTTTTTT.

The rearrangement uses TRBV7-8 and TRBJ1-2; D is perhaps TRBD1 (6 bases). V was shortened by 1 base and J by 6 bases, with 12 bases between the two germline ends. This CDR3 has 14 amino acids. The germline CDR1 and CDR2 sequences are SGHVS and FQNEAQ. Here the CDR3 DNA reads TGTGCCAGCAGCTTAGGGACAGATCGTGATGGCTACACCTTC. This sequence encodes CASSLGTDRDGYTF.

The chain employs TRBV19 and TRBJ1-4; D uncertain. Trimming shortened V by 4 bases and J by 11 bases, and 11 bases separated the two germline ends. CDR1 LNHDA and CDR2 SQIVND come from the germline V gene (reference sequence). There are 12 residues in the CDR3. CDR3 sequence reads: CASSSGPGKLFF. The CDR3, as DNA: TGTGCCAGTAGTAGCGGCCCGGGGAAACTGTTTTTT.

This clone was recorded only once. The CDR3 protein is CATSRDWTGVVFPAKNIQYF. The CDR3 DNA sequence: TGTGCCACCAGCAGAGATTGGACGGGGGTGGTTTTTCCAGCCAAAAACATTCAGTACTTC. The chain uses TRBV15 and TRBJ2-4; D is perhaps TRBD2 (6 bases). This CDR3 comprises 20 residues. V dropped 0 bases and J dropped 0 bases, with 21 bases sitting between them. The germline V gene encodes CDR1 LNHNV and CDR2 YYDKDF (reference sequence).

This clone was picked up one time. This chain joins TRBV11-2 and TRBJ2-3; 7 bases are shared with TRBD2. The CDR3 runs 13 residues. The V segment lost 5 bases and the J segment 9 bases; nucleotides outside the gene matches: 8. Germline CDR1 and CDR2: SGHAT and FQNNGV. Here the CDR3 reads CASSPAGVLTQYF. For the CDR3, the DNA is TGTGCCAGCAGCCCCGCGGGAGTCTTAACGCAGTATTTT.